The rows below give T cell receptor beta chains drawn from one sample of a study of T cell repertoires in cytomegalovirus infection. TCRdb re-called the reads with MiXCR, one entry per CDR3 protein. Of hundreds of thousands of distinct CDR3 sequences listed, roughly 42% were seen once; the top ten hold roughly two fifths. For these receptors, no antigen is known. The material was cultured PBMCs, obtained from culture after CMV antigen stimulation. Receptors were obtained from a human donor in good health (CMV status not recorded). Some clones in this sample may be carry-over from other donors' samples. Both conserved end residues are part of each CDR3. A D gene is named only where the DNA matches it firmly. A clone size is listed for some rows: how often the clone was seen (once, few, many), or a class if it is expanded.

clone_size d_call j_call v_call cdr3_nt cdr3_aa
NA TRBD2 TRBJ2-2 TRBV19 TGTGCCAGTAGGAGGCGGCGGGAGCTTCCCGGGGAGCTGTTTTTT CASRRRRELPGELFF
NA TRBD1 TRBJ2-7 TRBV7-9 TGTGCCAGCGATCGGACAGGGTCTTCTTACGAGCAGTACTTC CASDRTGSSYEQYF
NA NA TRBJ2-7 TRBV11-2 TGTGCCAGCAGCCCACTTCGCTACGAGCAGTACTTC CASSPLRYEQYF
NA NA TRBJ2-7 TRBV11-2 TGTGCCAGCAGCTTAGATAGGGGGGCTACCAACGAGCAGTACTTC CASSLDRGATNEQYF
few NA TRBJ1-2 TRBV7-2 TGTGCCAGCAGCTTAGATGCGTACGGCTACACCTTC CASSLDAYGYTF
many NA TRBJ2-3 TRBV7-2 TGTGCCAGTATGCGGGGTGGCAGGACAGATACGCAGTATTTT CASMRGGRTDTQYF
NA TRBD2 TRBJ2-3 TRBV7-2 TGTGCCAGCAGCTTTCTAGCGGGAGCGGTAGATACGCAGTATTTT CASSFLAGAVDTQYF
few TRBD1 TRBJ2-2 TRBV19 TGTGCCAGAGACAGGGGAGGAGCCGGGGAGCTGTTTTTT CARDRGGAGELFF
NA NA TRBJ1-6 TRBV19 TGTGCCAGTAGTTCGGGGGCCTATAATTCACCCCTCCACTTT CASSSGAYNSPLHF
NA NA TRBJ2-7 TRBV11-3 TGTGCCAGCAGCCCGGAAAGGGGGTCGAAAGAGCAGTACTTC CASSPERGSKEQYF
NA TRBD1 TRBJ1-4 TRBV10-3 TGTGCCATCAGTCCAACCCTGTGGACAGGCCAAGGGGAACTGTTTTTT CAISPTLWTGQGELFF
few TRBD2 TRBJ2-7 TRBV7-2 TGTGCCAGCAGCTCCGGACTAGCTCTGGAGCAGTACTTC CASSSGLALEQYF
NA TRBD1 TRBJ1-1 TRBV7-6 TGTGCCAGCAGCTTCGAGGGGGCTGGCGAAGCTTTCTTT CASSFEGAGEAFF
once NA TRBJ2-5 TRBV5-1 TGCGCCAGCCAAGGGGGAGCGGAGACCCAGTACTTC CASQGGAETQYF
NA NA TRBJ1-1 TRBV3-1 TGTGCCAGCAGCCAAGTAACGGTAGGGAACACTGAAGCTTTCTTT CASSQVTVGNTEAFF
few NA TRBJ2-1 TRBV12-3/TRBV12-4 TGTGCCAGCAGTTCCAATCGGAACGACCACAATGAGCAGTTCTTC CASSSNRNDHNEQFF
once TRBD1 TRBJ2-3 TRBV20-1 TGCAGTGCAGCCGATAGACAGGGAGGCACAGATACGCAGTATTTT CSAADRQGGTDTQYF
NA NA TRBJ1-1 TRBV7-6 TGTGCCAGCAGCTTGCGACGCCGGGGGGCGGTTTATTGCACTGAAGCTTTCTTT CASSLRRRGAVYCTEAFF
NA NA TRBJ1-1 TRBV6-5 TGTGCCAGCAGCTCCTCATGGGGGTACACTGAAGCTTTCTTT CASSSSWGYTEAFF
NA TRBD2 TRBJ2-1 TRBV6-2/TRBV6-3 TGTGCCAGCAGTTACTCGTTGACTAGCGGATACAATGAGCAGTTCTTC CASSYSLTSGYNEQFF
once NA TRBJ2-1 TRBV7-2 TGTGCCAGCAGCTATGTCGAGGCTCATGAGCAGTTCTTC CASSYVEAHEQFF
NA NA TRBJ2-3 TRBV6-6 TGTGCCAGCAGTGAGGGGGGGGTTCAGTATTTT CASSEGGVQYF
few NA TRBJ2-7 TRBV7-2 TGTGCCAGCAGCTTAGTATACACCACCTACGAGCAGTACTTC CASSLVYTTYEQYF
NA TRBD1 TRBJ2-1 TRBV7-2 TGTGCCAGCAGCTTCGGCAGGGGGTATTCCTACAATGAGCAGTTCTTC CASSFGRGYSYNEQFF
NA NA TRBJ2-1 TRBV7-2 TGTGCCAGCAGCTCACTCCTCTACAATGAGCAGTTCTTC CASSSLLYNEQFF
NA NA TRBJ2-7 TRBV6-1 TGTGCCAGCAGCCTTGGCCCCCGGGGCTTCGAGCAGTACTTC CASSLGPRGFEQYF
NA NA TRBJ2-7 TRBV29-1 TGCAGCGTGAGCCGCCGGGGGCTGGGGTCCTACGAGCAGTACTTC CSVSRRGLGSYEQYF
NA TRBD2 TRBJ2-1 TRBV25-1 TGTGCCAGCAGTGAAAAATTGTTAGCGGGAGTAGGGCCCCGTTACAATGAGCAGTTCTTC CASSEKLLAGVGPRYNEQFF
few NA TRBJ2-3 TRBV28 TGTGCCAGCAGTTTCGTGGAACCGAGCACAGATACGCAGTATTTT CASSFVEPSTDTQYF
NA NA TRBJ2-7 TRBV6-5 TGTGCCAGCAGTTACTCCACAGGTTGGGGTTACGAGCAGTACTTC CASSYSTGWGYEQYF
NA NA TRBJ2-7 TRBV12-3/TRBV12-4 TGTGCCAGCAGTTTTTACGGGGGCGCGAGGGAGCAGTACTTC CASSFYGGAREQYF
NA TRBD1 TRBJ2-7 TRBV27 TGTGCCAGCAGTGCCGCCGGGACAGGGGCCTACGAGCAGTACTTC CASSAAGTGAYEQYF